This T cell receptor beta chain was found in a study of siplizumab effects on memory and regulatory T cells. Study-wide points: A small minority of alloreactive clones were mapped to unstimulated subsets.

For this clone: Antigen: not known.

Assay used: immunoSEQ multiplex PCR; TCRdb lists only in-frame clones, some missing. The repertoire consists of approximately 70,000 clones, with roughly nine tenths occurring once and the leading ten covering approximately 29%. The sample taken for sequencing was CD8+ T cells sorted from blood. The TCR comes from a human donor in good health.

The CDR3 DNA reads TGTGCCAGCACCCGGGGATATACCGGGGAGCTGTTTTTT. This encodes CASTRGYTGELFF. The rearrangement uses TRBV27 and TRBJ2-2; possibly TRBD2 for D (5 bases). The CDR3 loop spans 13 amino acids. Germline V gene sequence: CDR1 MNHEY, CDR2 SMNVEV (reference sequence). V lost 7 bases and J lost 5, with 11 bases in between.